The 24 T cell receptor beta chains below were found in one sample sequenced in a study of T cells in Graves' hyperthyroidism and ophthalmopathy (dated by TCRdb to the late 2010s). The library was produced with multiplex PCR. Instrument on record: Illumina HiSeq 2000. TCR beta CDR3 regions were amplified from RNA transcripts. For the first round of RT-PCR on the TCR CDR3, the HTBI primer set was used together with the Qiagen OneStep RT-PCR kit. TCRdb trimmed the raw reads at Q25, called clones with MiXCR and kept productive beta chains. Duplicate CDR3 protein sequences are folded into a single record with the most common DNA and genes. The sample has over 500,000 distinct CDR3 sequences on record, over 35% of them singletons. The ten most abundant clones make up about two fifths of the sample. The sequenced sample was peripheral blood or thyroid tissue (not recorded which). These receptors were taken from an adult woman with Graves' disease, either hyperthyroidism or ophthalmopathy (not recorded which).

This clonotype showed up just a few times. The chain combines TRBV4-1 with TRBJ2-5; TRBD1 matches 8 bases. Germline V CDR1 and CDR2: MGHRA, YSYEKL. CDR3 length: 14 residues. Germline trimming cut 6 bases from V and 4 bases from J; bases unmatched to any gene: 7. The CDR3 nucleotides are TGCGCCAGCAGTCGAGACAGGGGTGGAGAGACCCAGTACTTC. Translated: CASSRDRGGETQYF.

This chain connects TRBV2 to TRBJ1-5, with D possibly matching TRBD1 (6 bases). Germline CDR1 is SNHLY and CDR2 is FYNNEI. V was cut by 7 bases and J by 5 bases, with 15 bases left in between. This CDR3 region has 14 residues. CDR3 loop: CASIRWAGDQPQHF. The CDR3 bases are TGTGCCAGCATCCGGTGGGCAGGGGATCAGCCCCAGCATTTT.

This clonotype appeared a few times. The CDR3 is CASRGGSRQETQYF. The CDR3 nucleotides read TGTGCCAGCAGGGGGGGCAGTCGCCAAGAGACCCAGTACTTC. The V call is TRBV7-9, the J call TRBJ2-5; TRBD1 or TRBD2 may be the D gene (6 bases each). The germline gives CDR1 SEHNR, CDR2 FQNEAQ (reference sequence). The CDR3 totals 14 residues. Trimming removed 6 bases at V and 1 base at J, with 12 bases between.

This clonotype was seen just once. J is TRBJ2-3 and V is TRBV7-2, with D possibly being TRBD2 (7 bases). V gave up 5 bases and J gave up 3 bases, with 15 bases separating them. Germline V gene lookup returns CDR1 SGHTA and CDR2 FQGNSA. This CDR3 spans 15 amino acids. DNA for the CDR3: TGTGCCAGCAGCAGACAGGCCGGGGGGACAGATACGCAGTATTTT. Amino acid sequence: CASSRQAGGTDTQYF. Filled out from reference TRBV7-2 and TRBJ2-3, the complete variable domain reads GAGVSQSPSNKVTEKGKDVELRCDPISGHTALYWYRQSLGQGLEFLIYFQGNSAPDKSGLPSDRFSAERTGGSVSTLTIQRTQQEDSAVYLCASSRQAGGTDTQYFGPGTRLTVL.

This clonotype was picked up many times. This chain joins TRBV6-2 or TRBV6-3 and TRBJ2-7; 7 bases match TRBD1. CDR3 length: 15 residues. The V gene end was trimmed by 7 bases and the J gene end by 4 bases; junction bases not matched to a gene: 13. Germline lookup yields CDR1 MNHEY and CDR2 SVGEGT. The CDR3 reads CASKPTGDDWYEQYF. In nucleotides, the CDR3 is TGTGCCAGCAAACCAACAGGGGACGACTGGTACGAGCAGTACTTC.

This clonotype has a handful of counts. The chain joins TRBV7-2 to TRBJ2-5; possibly TRBD2 for D (6 bases). With 0 bases removed from V and 4 bases from J, the gap between germline ends came to 12 bases. Germline-derived CDR1 and CDR2 are SGHTA and FQGNSA. The CDR3 covers 15 residues. The CDR3 reads CASSLAVGSGETQYF. The CDR3 DNA sequence: TGTGCCAGCAGCTTAGCGGTGGGTAGCGGAGAGACCCAGTACTTC.

The CDR3 nucleotides read TGCAGCTTGGAGGGGGGCACAGGGCAGCCCCAGCATTTT. Translating it yields CSLEGGTGQPQHF. The gene calls are TRBV29-1 and TRBJ1-5, with D possibly being TRBD1 (6 bases). Per germline, CDR1 SQVTM and CDR2 ANQGSEA. The CDR3 loop spans 13 amino acids. Deletions cut 8 bases from V and 7 bases from J, with 18 bases between.

This clonotype was found a few times. This sequence joins TRBV25-1 and TRBJ1-1; D is undetermined. The CDR3 has 13 amino acids. V lost 10 bases and J 0 bases, leaving 12 bases between the germline ends. The V gene's germline CDR1 is MGHDK and CDR2 SYGVNS. The CDR3 nucleotides read TGTGCCAACCGTTCGCCGATGAACACTGAAGCTTTCTTT. Its protein is CANRSPMNTEAFF.

The sample holds many counts of this clonotype. The chain combines TRBV5-1 with TRBJ2-7; 7 bases agree with TRBD1. Germline assignment: CDR1 SGHRS and CDR2 YFSETQ. The CDR3 runs to 13 residues. With 4 bases clipped from V and 3 bases from J, the junction kept 4 bases outside the gene matches. In nucleotides, the CDR3 is TGCGCCAGCAGCCCCGGACAGGACTACGAGCAGTACTTC. Amino acids: CASSPGQDYEQYF.

Turning to this clonotype: The CDR3 end shows no conserved phenylalanine or tryptophan, and so a read error is likely. The chain is built from TRBV20-1 and TRBJ1-1; D not resolved. CDR1 and CDR2 from the germline V gene are DFQATT and SNEGSKA (reference sequence). Trimming left V 3 bases short and J 0 bases short, with 11 bases between. The CDR3 is 14 amino acids. CDR3 region: CSASEGSMNTEAFS. CDR3 coding DNA: TGCAGTGCTAGCGAGGGCAGCATGAACACTGAAGCTTTCTCT.

The gene calls are TRBV5-1 and TRBJ2-3; 7 nucleotides align to TRBD1. Germline assignment: CDR1 SGHRS and CDR2 YFSETQ. The CDR3 runs to 14 residues. Trimming cost V 3 bases and J 4 bases; bases outside gene matches: 5. This chain's CDR3 is CASSSTGAPDTQYF. The DNA of the CDR3 is TGCGCCAGCAGCTCCACAGGGGCCCCAGATACGCAGTATTTT.

This clonotype was counted ten times or more. The chain is built from TRBV20-1 and TRBJ1-1; D possibly corresponds to TRBD1 (6 bases). V was shortened by 0 bases and J by 0 bases, with 14 bases between the two germline ends. The CDR3 is 16 amino acids. The germline V gene has CDR1 DFQATT and CDR2 SNEGSKA (reference sequence). The CDR3 DNA follows: TGCAGTGCTAGAGACCCCAAAACAGGGTTGAACACTGAAGCTTTCTTT. This encodes CSARDPKTGLNTEAFF.

This clonotype has a count of ten or more. This chain uses TRBV5-5 with TRBJ2-7, with D possibly being TRBD1 or TRBD2 (5 bases each). Deletions cut 4 bases from V and 11 bases from J, with 19 bases between. The CDR3 has 13 amino acids. Germline V gene sequence: CDR1 SGHKS, CDR2 YYEKEE (reference sequence). In nucleotides, the CDR3 is TGTGCCAGCAGCAAAACGCCCGGGACCACGGAGTACTTC. It is translated as CASSKTPGTTEYF.

Note on this clonotype: The CDR3 does not close with the conserved phenylalanine or tryptophan, likely indicating a read error. The DNA is omitted, as the CDR3 cannot be located on it reliably, and the CDR3 follows TCRdb's listing. The V call is TRBV7-3, the J call TRBJ2-6. CDR1 is SGHTA and CDR2 is FQGTGA in the germline V gene. The CDR3 spans 8 amino acids, including both terminal residues. The CDR3 loop is CASSLSLQ.

The rearrangement links TRBV6-5 to TRBJ1-1, with D tentatively TRBD1 (6 bases). The CDR3 is 14 amino acids. Germline CDR1 is MNHEY and CDR2 is SVGAGI. Trimming removed 5 bases from V and 6 bases from J, with 16 bases in between. The CDR3 sequence is CASSPRGGHAEAFF. The DNA of the CDR3 is TGTGCCAGCAGTCCCAGGGGAGGTCACGCTGAAGCTTTCTTT.

This clonotype was picked up many times. In nucleotides, the CDR3 is TGTGCCAGCAGCCCGCAGCCCGGAGGGCCCCAGCATTTT. Translated, it gives CASSPQPGGPQHF. The chain is built from TRBV5-5 and TRBJ1-5, with D unclear. This CDR3 has 13 amino acids. The germline V and J ends were trimmed by 4 bases and 9 bases, with 14 bases remaining between them. Germline loops: CDR1 SGHKS, CDR2 YYEKEE (reference sequence).

This clonotype was detected many times. The V gene is TRBV11-2, the J gene TRBJ1-1; D is ambiguous. The CDR3 contains 14 residues. Trimming took 6 bases from V and 0 from J, leaving 11 bases between them. Germline assignment: CDR1 SGHAT and CDR2 FQNNGV. The CDR3 bases are TGTGCCAGCAGAGACGGACGGGTGAACACTGAAGCTTTCTTT. Protein sequence: CASRDGRVNTEAFF.

The V and J genes are TRBV7-8 and TRBJ2-7; 7 bases line up with TRBD1. The J call may be faulty, since TRBJ2-1 better matches the DNA end. The CDR3 is made up of 14 amino acids. CDR1 SGHVS and CDR2 FQNEAQ come from the germline V gene. The CDR3 is CASSSGQVANEQFF. The CDR3 DNA sequence: TGTGCCAGCAGCTCAGGACAGGTGGCCAATGAGCAGTTCTTC.

This clonotype was seen more than once but under ten times. The J gene is TRBJ1-2, the V gene TRBV7-2; D remains unclear. V was cut by 6 bases and J by 5 bases, with 10 bases left in between. This CDR3 is 12 amino acids long. Germline assignment: CDR1 SGHTA and CDR2 FQGNSA. CDR3: CASSESGYGYTF. For the CDR3, the DNA is TGTGCCAGCAGTGAATCGGGGTATGGCTACACCTTC.

The J gene is TRBJ1-3, the V gene TRBV2, with D tentatively TRBD1 (5 bases). The CDR3 sequence is 14 residues long. Deletions cut 5 bases from V and 1 base from J, with 9 bases between. Germline V gene sequence: CDR1 SNHLY, CDR2 FYNNEI. In DNA form, the CDR3 reads TGTGCCAGCAGTCCACAGGTGTCTGGAAACACCATATATTTT. Residues: CASSPQVSGNTIYF. Variable domain in full (rest from reference TRBV2 and TRBJ1-3): EPEVTQTPSHQVTQMGQEVILRCVPISNHLYFYWYRQILGQKVEFLVSFYNNEISEKSEIFDDQFSVERPDGSNFTLKIRSTKLEDSAMYFCASSPQVSGNTIYFGEGSWLTVV.

Of note for this clonotype: A much larger clone sits a single nucleotide away, making a read error possible. The rearrangement uses TRBV9 and TRBJ2-7; D tentatively reads TRBD1 or TRBD2 (5 bases each). This CDR3 is built from 15 residues. Germline-derived CDR1 and CDR2 are SGDLS and YYNGEE. CDR3 coding DNA: TGTGCCAGCAGCGTAGGCTCGGGGCTACACTACGAGCGGTACTTC. This gives the protein CASSVGSGLHYERYF.

Of note for this clonotype: One end of the junction fails to match germline, which may point to a read error. The chain uses TRBV10-2 and TRBJ1-4, with D uncertain. Germline lookup yields CDR1 WSHSY and CDR2 SAAADI. CDR3 size: 14 residues. For the CDR3, the DNA is TGTGCCAGCAGCGTAGAACAGAGTAATGAAAAACTGTTTTTT. Residues: CASSVEQSNEKLFF.

Notes on this clonotype: The junction departs from the called germline gene at one end, perhaps through a read error. V gene TRBV5-1 combines with J gene TRBJ1-4; D call uncertain. The CDR3 runs to 11 residues. The germline gives CDR1 SGHRS, CDR2 YFSETQ. As DNA, the CDR3 is TGCGCCAGCAGCGAGGGCCGTAAACTGCTTTTT. Protein product: CASSEGRKLLF. The variable domain in full, completed from reference TRBV5-1 and TRBJ1-4, reads KAGVTQTPRYLIKTRGQQVTLSCSPISGHRSVSWYQQTPGQGLQFLFEYFSETQRNKGNFPGRFSGRQFSNSRSEMNVSTLELGDSALYLCASSEGRKLLFGSGTQLSVL.

This clonotype has more than one count but fewer than ten. The CDR3 nucleotides are TGCAGCGTTGAAGATGGGGGTACTGAAGCTTTCTTT. Its protein is CSVEDGGTEAFF. The J gene is TRBJ1-1, the V gene TRBV29-1, with D possibly TRBD1 on 5 matching bases. Germline V gives CDR1 SQVTM, CDR2 ANQGSEA. V was trimmed by 0 bases and J by 5 bases, leaving 7 bases between them. The CDR3 has 12 residues. The full variable domain, with the rest looked up from reference TRBV29-1 and TRBJ1-1, is SAVISQKPSRDICQRGTSLTIQCQVDSQVTMMFWYRQQPGQSLTLIATANQGSEATYESGFVIDKFPISRPNLTFSTLTVSNMSPEDSSIYLCSVEDGGTEAFFGQGTRLTVV.